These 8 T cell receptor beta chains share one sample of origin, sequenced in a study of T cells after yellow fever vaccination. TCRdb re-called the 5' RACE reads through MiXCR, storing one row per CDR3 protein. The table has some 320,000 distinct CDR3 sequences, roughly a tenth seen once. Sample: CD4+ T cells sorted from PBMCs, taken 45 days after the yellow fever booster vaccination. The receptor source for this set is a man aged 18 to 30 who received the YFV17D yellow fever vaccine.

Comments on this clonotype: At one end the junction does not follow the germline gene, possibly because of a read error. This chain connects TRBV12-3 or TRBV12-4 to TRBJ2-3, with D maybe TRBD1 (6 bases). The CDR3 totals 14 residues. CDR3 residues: CASSIAGGTDTQYF. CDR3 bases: TGTGCCAGCAGTATAGCAGGGGGCACAGATACGCAGTATTTT.

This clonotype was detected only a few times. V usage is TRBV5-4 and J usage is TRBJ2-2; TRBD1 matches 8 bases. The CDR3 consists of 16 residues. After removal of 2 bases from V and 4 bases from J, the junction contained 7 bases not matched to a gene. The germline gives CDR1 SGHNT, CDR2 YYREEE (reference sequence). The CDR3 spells CASSFPGQGSTGELFF. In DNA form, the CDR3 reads TGTGCCAGCAGCTTCCCAGGACAGGGAAGCACCGGGGAGCTGTTTTTT.

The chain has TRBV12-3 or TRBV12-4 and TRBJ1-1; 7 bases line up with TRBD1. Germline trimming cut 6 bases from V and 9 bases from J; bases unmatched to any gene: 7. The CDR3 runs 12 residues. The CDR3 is CASRNRGGKAFF. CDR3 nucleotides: TGTGCCAGCAGAAACAGGGGCGGGAAAGCTTTCTTT.

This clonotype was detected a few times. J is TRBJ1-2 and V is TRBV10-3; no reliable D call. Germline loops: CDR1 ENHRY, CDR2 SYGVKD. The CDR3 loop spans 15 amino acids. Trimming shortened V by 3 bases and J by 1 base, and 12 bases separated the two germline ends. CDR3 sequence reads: CAISEQTYFNYGYTF. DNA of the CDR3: TGTGCCATCAGTGAACAGACATATTTTAACTATGGCTACACCTTC.

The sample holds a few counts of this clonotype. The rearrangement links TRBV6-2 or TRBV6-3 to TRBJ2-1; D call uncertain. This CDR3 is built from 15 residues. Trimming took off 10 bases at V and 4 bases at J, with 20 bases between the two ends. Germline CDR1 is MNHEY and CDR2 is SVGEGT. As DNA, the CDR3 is TGTGCCACCTCTGGGATAGCCCCGCGATACAATGAGCAGTTCTTC. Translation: CATSGIAPRYNEQFF.

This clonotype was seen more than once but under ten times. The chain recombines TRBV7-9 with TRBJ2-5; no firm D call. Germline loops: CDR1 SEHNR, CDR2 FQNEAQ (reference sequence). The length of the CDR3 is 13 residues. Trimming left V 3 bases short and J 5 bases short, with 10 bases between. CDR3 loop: CASSLLDWETQYF. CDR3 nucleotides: TGTGCCAGCAGCTTGTTGGATTGGGAGACCCAGTACTTC.

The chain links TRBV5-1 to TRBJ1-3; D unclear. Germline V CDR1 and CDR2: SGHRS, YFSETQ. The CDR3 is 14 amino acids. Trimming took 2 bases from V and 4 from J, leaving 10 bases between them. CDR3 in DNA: TGCGCCAGCAGCTTAGGAACATTCGGAAACACCATATATTTT. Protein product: CASSLGTFGNTIYF.

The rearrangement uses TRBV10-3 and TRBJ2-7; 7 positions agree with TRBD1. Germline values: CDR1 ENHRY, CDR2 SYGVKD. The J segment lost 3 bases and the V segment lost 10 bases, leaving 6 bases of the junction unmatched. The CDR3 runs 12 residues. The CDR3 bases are TGTGCCACCACGGGACAGAGCTACGAGCAGTACTTC. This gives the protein CATTGQSYEQYF.